This TCR beta chain was sequenced in a study of T cell responses to AZD1222 COVID-19 vaccine. Study-wide results and caveats: Nearly half of spike-specific TCRs reportedly target variant regions that are unmutated in the B.1.351 and B.1.1.7 variants.

With respect to this clone: Antigen: not known.

Here immunoSEQ multiplex PCR was the method, and the copy in TCRdb shows in-frame clones only, minus some. Of more than 150,000 clones listed, 92% are singletons. The CDR3 loop spans 13 amino acids. CDR1 and CDR2 from the germline V gene are SGHDT and YYEEEE. Trimming stripped 0 bases from V and 8 bases from J, with 11 bases between. The receptor's source is an adult who received the AZD1222 COVID-19 vaccine. The rearrangement links TRBV5-6 to TRBJ1-2; tentatively, D is TRBD1 (6 bases). Sample: peripheral blood, taken 28 days after the second AZD1222 dose. Here the CDR3 reads CASSLAQGPGYTF. The CDR3 DNA sequence: TGTGCCAGCAGCTTGGCTCAGGGGCCCGGCTACACCTTC.